A selection of T cell receptor beta chains follows, all from one sample in a study of tumor-infiltrating lymphocytes in primary liver carcinoma. Via MiXCR, TCRdb re-called the multiplex PCR reads, giving one row per CDR3 protein. The table lists a few hundred thousand distinct CDR3 sequences, roughly 60% of them singletons. The sequenced sample consisted of peripheral blood. Receptors originate from a woman in her thirties with primary liver carcinoma and hepatitis B virus infection. Both conserved end residues are part of each CDR3. Fields, in order: D gene, V gene, clone size, J gene, CDR3 protein. A D gene is named only where the DNA matches it firmly. Some rows mark clone size as missing; the rest say once, few, many or name a class of expanded clone.

D gene: NA; V gene: TRBV6-5; clone size: few; J gene: TRBJ1-1; CDR3 protein: CASSYRAARPEAFF
D gene: NA; V gene: TRBV13; clone size: NA; J gene: TRBJ1-3; CDR3 protein: CASSFGVYSGNTIYF
D gene: TRBD2; V gene: TRBV12-3/TRBV12-4; clone size: NA; J gene: TRBJ2-2; CDR3 protein: CASRQTSGHTGKLFF
D gene: TRBD2; V gene: TRBV28; clone size: once; J gene: TRBJ2-7; CDR3 protein: CASRVAGSLEQYF
D gene: NA; V gene: TRBV12-3/TRBV12-4; clone size: many; J gene: TRBJ1-5; CDR3 protein: CASSNPPQPQHF
D gene: NA; V gene: TRBV28; clone size: few; J gene: TRBJ1-5; CDR3 protein: CASIAGVGSNQPQHF
D gene: TRBD1; V gene: TRBV12-3/TRBV12-4; clone size: many; J gene: TRBJ1-5; CDR3 protein: CASRTQGSNQPQHF
D gene: NA; V gene: TRBV29-1; clone size: NA; J gene: NA; CDR3 protein: CSGRAGYQETQYF
D gene: NA; V gene: TRBV12-3/TRBV12-4; clone size: NA; J gene: TRBJ2-1; CDR3 protein: CTSSWDSLRGEQFF
D gene: NA; V gene: TRBV11-3; clone size: NA; J gene: TRBJ2-1; CDR3 protein: CASNLDGYNEQFF
D gene: NA; V gene: TRBV29-1; clone size: few; J gene: TRBJ2-1; CDR3 protein: CSVERDGISRYNEQFF
D gene: NA; V gene: TRBV12-3/TRBV12-4; clone size: once; J gene: TRBJ1-3; CDR3 protein: CASSRGKTIYF
D gene: NA; V gene: TRBV7-9; clone size: few; J gene: TRBJ2-7; CDR3 protein: CASSLPYTGNEQYF
D gene: NA; V gene: TRBV12-3/TRBV12-4; clone size: few; J gene: TRBJ2-1; CDR3 protein: CASTKRVDEQFF
D gene: NA; V gene: TRBV2; clone size: NA; J gene: TRBJ2-7; CDR3 protein: CASSAKGVRGANYEQYF
D gene: NA; V gene: TRBV11-2; clone size: many; J gene: TRBJ2-1; CDR3 protein: CASSLTSRRGGEQFF
D gene: TRBD2; V gene: TRBV11-2; clone size: many; J gene: TRBJ2-5; CDR3 protein: CASSFTSGTQETQYF
D gene: NA; V gene: TRBV5-6; clone size: many; J gene: TRBJ2-5; CDR3 protein: CASISGVGTQYF
D gene: NA; V gene: TRBV6-5; clone size: many; J gene: TRBJ1-3; CDR3 protein: CASSATRYLNTIYF
D gene: TRBD2; V gene: TRBV29-1; clone size: NA; J gene: TRBJ2-5; CDR3 protein: CSVEGTRTGETQCF
D gene: NA; V gene: TRBV12-3/TRBV12-4; clone size: few; J gene: TRBJ2-5; CDR3 protein: CASSLAGMQETQYF
D gene: NA; V gene: TRBV6-2/TRBV6-3; clone size: many; J gene: TRBJ2-5; CDR3 protein: CATWDLQETQYF
D gene: TRBD2; V gene: TRBV6-5; clone size: few; J gene: TRBJ2-3; CDR3 protein: CASSYSTSGSGFSDTQYF
D gene: NA; V gene: TRBV12-3/TRBV12-4; clone size: NA; J gene: TRBJ1-5; CDR3 protein: CASSLYMGDQPQHF
D gene: TRBD2; V gene: TRBV4-3; clone size: NA; J gene: TRBJ2-1; CDR3 protein: CSSSRVSGGDNEQFF
D gene: TRBD1; V gene: TRBV11-2; clone size: NA; J gene: TRBJ1-2; CDR3 protein: CASSFMIGTGDGYTF
D gene: NA; V gene: TRBV28; clone size: NA; J gene: TRBJ2-5; CDR3 protein: CASSLRLQLRRETQYF
D gene: TRBD1; V gene: TRBV6-5; clone size: NA; J gene: TRBJ2-1; CDR3 protein: CANSQGQGRNEQFF
D gene: NA; V gene: TRBV4-3; clone size: NA; J gene: TRBJ2-7; CDR3 protein: CASSQDEGVFYEQYF
D gene: TRBD1; V gene: TRBV14; clone size: once; J gene: TRBJ1-2; CDR3 protein: CASSRTGRGGYIF